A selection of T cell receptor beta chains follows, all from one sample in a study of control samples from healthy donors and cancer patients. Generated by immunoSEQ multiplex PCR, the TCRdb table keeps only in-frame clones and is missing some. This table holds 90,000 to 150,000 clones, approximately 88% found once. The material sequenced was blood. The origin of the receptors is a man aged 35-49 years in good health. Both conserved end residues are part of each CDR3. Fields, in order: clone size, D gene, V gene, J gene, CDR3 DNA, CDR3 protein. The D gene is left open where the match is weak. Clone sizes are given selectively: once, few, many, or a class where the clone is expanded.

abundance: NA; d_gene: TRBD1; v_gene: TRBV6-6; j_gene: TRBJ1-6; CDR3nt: TGTGCCAGCAACGAACCCAGGGGGCCGAGGAATTCACCCCTCCACTTT; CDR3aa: CASNEPRGPRNSPLHF
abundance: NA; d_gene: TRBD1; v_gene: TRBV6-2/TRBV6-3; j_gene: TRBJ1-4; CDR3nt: TGTGCCAGCAGTTACCGGGACAGGGAAGGTGAAAAACTGTTTTTT; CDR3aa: CASSYRDREGEKLFF
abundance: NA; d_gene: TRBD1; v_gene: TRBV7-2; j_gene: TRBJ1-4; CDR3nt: TGTGCCAGCAGCACGCGACAGGGAGAAAAACTGTTTTTT; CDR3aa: CASSTRQGEKLFF
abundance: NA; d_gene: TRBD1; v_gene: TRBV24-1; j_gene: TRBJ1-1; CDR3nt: TGTGCCACCGCAGGGGGTACGAACACTGAAGCTTTCTTT; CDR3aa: CATAGGTNTEAFF
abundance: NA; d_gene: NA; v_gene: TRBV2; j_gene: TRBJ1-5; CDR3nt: TGTGCCAGCAGTGGCAGGGGCCTCAACAATCAGCCCCAGCATTTT; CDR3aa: CASSGRGLNNQPQHF
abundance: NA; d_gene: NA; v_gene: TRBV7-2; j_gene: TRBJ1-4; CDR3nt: TGTGCCAGCAGGCTAGGATTCGGGGAAAAACTGTTTTTT; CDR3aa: CASRLGFGEKLFF
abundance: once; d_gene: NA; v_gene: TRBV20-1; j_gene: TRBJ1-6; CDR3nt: TGCAGTGCTAGTCGGCGCGCTAATTCACCCCTCCACTTT; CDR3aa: CSASRRANSPLHF
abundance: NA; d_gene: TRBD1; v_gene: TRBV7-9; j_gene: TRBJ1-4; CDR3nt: TGTGCCAGCAGCACAGGGGGCGCGTTGGAACTGTTTTTT; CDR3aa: CASSTGGALELFF
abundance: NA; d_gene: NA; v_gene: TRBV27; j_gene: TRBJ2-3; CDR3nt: TGTGCCAGCAGTTTATCCATTCGCACAGATACGCAGTATTTT; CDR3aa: CASSLSIRTDTQYF
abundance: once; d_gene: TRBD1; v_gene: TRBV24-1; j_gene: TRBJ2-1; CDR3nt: TGTGCCACCAGTGATTGGACAGGGACTGTTGATGAGCAGTTCTTC; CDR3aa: CATSDWTGTVDEQFF
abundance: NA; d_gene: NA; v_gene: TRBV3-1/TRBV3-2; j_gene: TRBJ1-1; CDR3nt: TGTGCCAGCAGCCACCGGAGCATGAACACTGAAGCTTTCTTT; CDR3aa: CASSHRSMNTEAFF
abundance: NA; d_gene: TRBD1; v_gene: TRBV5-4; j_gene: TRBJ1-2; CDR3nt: TGTGCCAGCAGCTCGGGACAGGGGGATGGCTACACCTTC; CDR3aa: CASSSGQGDGYTF
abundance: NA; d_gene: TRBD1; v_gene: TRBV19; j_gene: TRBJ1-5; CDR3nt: TGTGCCAGTAGCACCCCTCCCGGGACAGGCAAAAATCAGCCCCAGCATTTT; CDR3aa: CASSTPPGTGKNQPQHF
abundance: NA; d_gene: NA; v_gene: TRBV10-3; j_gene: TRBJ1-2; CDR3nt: TGTGCCATATCCAGACAGGAGAATAATAACTATGGCTACACCTTC; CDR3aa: CAISRQENNNYGYTF
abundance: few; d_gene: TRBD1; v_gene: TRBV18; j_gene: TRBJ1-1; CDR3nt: TGTGCCAGCTCACCAAGTGTGTCCGGACAGGGACGTGAGTCTTTCTTT; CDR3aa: CASSPSVSGQGRESFF
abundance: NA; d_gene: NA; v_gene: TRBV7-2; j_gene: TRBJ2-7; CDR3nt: TGTGCCAGCAGCTTAGGGGGCAGCGCCTACGAGCAGTACTTC; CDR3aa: CASSLGGSAYEQYF
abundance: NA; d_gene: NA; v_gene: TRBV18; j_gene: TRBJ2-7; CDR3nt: TGTGCCAGCTCACCACCGCAGGTCATCGGCGGCGAGCAGTACTTC; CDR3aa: CASSPPQVIGGEQYF
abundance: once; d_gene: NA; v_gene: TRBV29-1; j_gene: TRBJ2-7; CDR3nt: TGCAGCGCGGGCAGGGAGTACGAGCAGTACTTC; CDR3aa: CSAGREYEQYF
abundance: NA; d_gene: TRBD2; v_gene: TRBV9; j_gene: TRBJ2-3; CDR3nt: TGTGCCAGCAGCGTAGTGGGCGGGGGAGCGACAGATACGCAGTATTTT; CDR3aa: CASSVVGGGATDTQYF
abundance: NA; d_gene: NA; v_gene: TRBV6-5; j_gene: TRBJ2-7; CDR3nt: TGTGCCAGCAGTCGAGACGGCTCCTACGAGCAGTACTTC; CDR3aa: CASSRDGSYEQYF
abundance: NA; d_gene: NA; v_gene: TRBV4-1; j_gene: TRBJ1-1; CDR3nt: TGCGCCAGCAGCCCTGGGCAGACAGAAGCTTTCTTT; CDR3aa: CASSPGQTEAFF
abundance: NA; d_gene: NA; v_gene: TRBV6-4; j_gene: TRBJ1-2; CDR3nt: TGTGCCAGCAGCGAGGGGGATAACTATGGCTACACCTTC; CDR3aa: CASSEGDNYGYTF
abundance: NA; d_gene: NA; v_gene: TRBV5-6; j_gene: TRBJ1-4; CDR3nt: TGTGCCAGCAGCTTGGCCGGGAGGGTTTCAGATGAAAAACTGTTTTTT; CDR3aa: CASSLAGRVSDEKLFF